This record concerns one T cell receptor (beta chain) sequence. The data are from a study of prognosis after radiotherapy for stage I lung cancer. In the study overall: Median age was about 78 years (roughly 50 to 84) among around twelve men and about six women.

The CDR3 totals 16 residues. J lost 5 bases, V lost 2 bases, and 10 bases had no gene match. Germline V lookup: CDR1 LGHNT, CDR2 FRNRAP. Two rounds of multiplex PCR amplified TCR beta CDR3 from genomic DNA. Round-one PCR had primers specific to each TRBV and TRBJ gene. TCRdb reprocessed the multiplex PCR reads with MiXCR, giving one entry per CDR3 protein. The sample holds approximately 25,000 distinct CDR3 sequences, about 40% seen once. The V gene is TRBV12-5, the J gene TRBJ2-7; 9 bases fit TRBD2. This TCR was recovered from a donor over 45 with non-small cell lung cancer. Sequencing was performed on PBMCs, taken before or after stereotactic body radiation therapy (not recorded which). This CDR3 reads CASGLSGTSYSHEQYF. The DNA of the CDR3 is TGTGCTAGTGGTTTGTCCGGGACTAGCTACTCACACGAGCAGTACTTC.